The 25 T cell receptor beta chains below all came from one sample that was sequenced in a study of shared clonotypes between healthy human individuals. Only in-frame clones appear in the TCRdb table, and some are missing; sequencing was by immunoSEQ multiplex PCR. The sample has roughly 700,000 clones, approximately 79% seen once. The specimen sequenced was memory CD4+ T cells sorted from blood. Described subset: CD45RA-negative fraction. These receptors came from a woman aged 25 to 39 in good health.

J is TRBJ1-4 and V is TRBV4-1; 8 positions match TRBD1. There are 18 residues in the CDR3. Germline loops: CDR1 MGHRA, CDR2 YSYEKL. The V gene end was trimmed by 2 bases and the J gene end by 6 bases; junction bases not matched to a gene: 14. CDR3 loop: CASSQPKLQGARDEKLFF. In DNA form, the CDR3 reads TGCGCCAGCAGCCAACCTAAACTTCAGGGGGCGAGGGATGAAAAACTGTTTTTT.

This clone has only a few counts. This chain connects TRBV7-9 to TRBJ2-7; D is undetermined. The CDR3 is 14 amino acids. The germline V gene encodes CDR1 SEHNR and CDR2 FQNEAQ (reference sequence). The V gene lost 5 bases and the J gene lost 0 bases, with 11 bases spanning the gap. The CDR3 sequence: CASSRHVSSYEQYF. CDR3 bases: TGTGCCAGCAGCCGCCATGTTAGCTCCTACGAGCAGTACTTC.

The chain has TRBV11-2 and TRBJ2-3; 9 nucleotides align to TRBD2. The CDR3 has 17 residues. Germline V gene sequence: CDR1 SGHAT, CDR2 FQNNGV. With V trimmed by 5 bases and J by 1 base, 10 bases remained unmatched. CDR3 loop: CASSPRLTSGGTDTQYF. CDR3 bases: TGTGCCAGCAGCCCGCGCCTGACTAGCGGAGGCACAGATACGCAGTATTTT.

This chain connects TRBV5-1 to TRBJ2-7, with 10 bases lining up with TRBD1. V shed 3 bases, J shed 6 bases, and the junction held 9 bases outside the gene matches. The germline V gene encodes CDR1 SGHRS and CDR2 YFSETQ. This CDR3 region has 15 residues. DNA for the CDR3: TGCGCCAGCAGCTCTCCGGGACAGGGGTTTGGCGAGCAGTACTTC. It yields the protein CASSSPGQGFGEQYF.

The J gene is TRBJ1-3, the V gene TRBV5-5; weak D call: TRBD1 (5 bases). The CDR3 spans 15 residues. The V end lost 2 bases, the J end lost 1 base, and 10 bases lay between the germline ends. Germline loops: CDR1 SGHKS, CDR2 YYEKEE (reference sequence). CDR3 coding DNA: TGTGCCAGCAGCTTCTACAGGTCTTCTGGAAACACCATATATTTT. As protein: CASSFYRSSGNTIYF.

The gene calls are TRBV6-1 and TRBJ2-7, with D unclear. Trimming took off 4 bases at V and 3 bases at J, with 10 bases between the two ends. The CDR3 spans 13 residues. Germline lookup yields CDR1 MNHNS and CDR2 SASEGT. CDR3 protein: CASSVPPIYEQYF. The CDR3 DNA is TGTGCCAGCAGTGTCCCGCCGATCTACGAGCAGTACTTC.

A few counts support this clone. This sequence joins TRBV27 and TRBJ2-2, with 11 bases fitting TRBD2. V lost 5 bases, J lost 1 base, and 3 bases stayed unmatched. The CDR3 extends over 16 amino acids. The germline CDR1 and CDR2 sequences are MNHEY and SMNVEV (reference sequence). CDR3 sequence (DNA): TGTGCCAGCAGTGCGACTAGCGGGGTGAACACCGGGGAGCTGTTTTTT. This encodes CASSATSGVNTGELFF.

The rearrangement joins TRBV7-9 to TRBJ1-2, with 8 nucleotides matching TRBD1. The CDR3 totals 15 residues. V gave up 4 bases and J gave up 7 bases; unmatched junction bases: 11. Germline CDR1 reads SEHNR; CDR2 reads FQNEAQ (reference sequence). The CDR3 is CASSSTVQGAGGYTF. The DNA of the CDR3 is TGTGCCAGCAGCTCTACCGTCCAGGGGGCAGGTGGCTACACCTTC.

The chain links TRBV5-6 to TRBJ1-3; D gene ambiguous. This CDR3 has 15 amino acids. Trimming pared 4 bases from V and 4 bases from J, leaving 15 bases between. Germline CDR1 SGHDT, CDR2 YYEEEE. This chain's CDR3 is CASSKGGYRGNTIYF. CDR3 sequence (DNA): TGTGCCAGCAGCAAAGGAGGGTATAGAGGAAACACCATATATTTT.

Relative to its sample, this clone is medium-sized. CDR3 nucleotides: TGCAGCGTGGGGGAATTCAACTATGGCTACACCTTC. Translated: CSVGEFNYGYTF. The chain uses TRBV29-1 and TRBJ1-2; D may be TRBD1 (5 bases). CDR1 is SQVTM and CDR2 is ANQGSEA in the germline V gene. This CDR3 region has 12 residues. Trimming took off 6 bases at V and 2 bases at J, with 10 bases between the two ends.

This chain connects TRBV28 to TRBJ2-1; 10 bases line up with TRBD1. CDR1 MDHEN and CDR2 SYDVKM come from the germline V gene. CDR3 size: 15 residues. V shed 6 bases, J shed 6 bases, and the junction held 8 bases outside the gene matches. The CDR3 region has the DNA TGTGCCAGCAGGTCCTTTAGGACAGGGGGCAATGAGCAGTTCTTC. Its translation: CASRSFRTGGNEQFF.

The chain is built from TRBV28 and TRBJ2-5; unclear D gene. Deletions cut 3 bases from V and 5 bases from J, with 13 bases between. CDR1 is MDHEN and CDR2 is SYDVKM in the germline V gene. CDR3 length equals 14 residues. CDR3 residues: CASSFRQIRETQYF. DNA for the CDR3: TGTGCCAGCAGTTTTCGGCAGATTCGGGAGACCCAGTACTTC.

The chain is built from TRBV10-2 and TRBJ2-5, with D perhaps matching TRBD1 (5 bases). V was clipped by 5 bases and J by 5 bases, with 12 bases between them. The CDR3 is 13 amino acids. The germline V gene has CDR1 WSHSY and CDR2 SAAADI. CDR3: CASSKGVMETQYF. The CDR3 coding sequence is TGCGCCAGCAGTAAAGGGGTTATGGAGACCCAGTACTTC.

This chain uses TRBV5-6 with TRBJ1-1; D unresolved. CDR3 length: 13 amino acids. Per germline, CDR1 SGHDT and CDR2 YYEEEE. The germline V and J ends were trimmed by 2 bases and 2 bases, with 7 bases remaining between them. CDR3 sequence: CASSLPINTEAFF. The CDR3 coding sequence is TGTGCCAGCAGCTTACCCATCAACACTGAAGCTTTCTTT.

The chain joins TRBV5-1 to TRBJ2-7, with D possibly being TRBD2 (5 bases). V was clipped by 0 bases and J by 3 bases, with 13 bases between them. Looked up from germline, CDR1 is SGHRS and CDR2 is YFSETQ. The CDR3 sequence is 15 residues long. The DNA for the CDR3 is TGCGCCAGCAGCTTGGTTAGCGAGGCGCGCTACGAGCAGTACTTC. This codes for CASSLVSEARYEQYF. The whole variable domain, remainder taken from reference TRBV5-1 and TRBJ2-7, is KAGVTQTPRYLIKTRGQQVTLSCSPISGHRSVSWYQQTPGQGLQFLFEYFSETQRNKGNFPGRFSGRQFSNSRSEMNVSTLELGDSALYLCASSLVSEARYEQYFGPGTRLTVT.

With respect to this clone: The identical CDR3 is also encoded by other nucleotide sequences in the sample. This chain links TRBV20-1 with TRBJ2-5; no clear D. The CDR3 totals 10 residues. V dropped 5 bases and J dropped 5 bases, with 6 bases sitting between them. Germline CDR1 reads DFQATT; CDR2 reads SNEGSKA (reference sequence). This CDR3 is CSALGETQYF. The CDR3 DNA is TGCAGTGCTCTCGGGGAGACCCAGTACTTC.

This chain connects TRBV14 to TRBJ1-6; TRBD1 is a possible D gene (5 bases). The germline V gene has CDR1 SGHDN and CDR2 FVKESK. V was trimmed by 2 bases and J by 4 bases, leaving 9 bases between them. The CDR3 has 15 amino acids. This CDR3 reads CASSQTPGYNSPLHF. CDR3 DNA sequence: TGTGCCAGCAGCCAAACCCCAGGGTATAATTCACCCCTCCACTTT. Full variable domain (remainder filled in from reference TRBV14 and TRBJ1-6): EAGVTQFPSHSVIEKGQTVTLRCDPISGHDNLYWYRRVMGKEIKFLLHFVKESKQDESGMPNNRFLAERTGGTYSTLKVQPAELEDSGVYFCASSQTPGYNSPLHFGNGTRLTVT.

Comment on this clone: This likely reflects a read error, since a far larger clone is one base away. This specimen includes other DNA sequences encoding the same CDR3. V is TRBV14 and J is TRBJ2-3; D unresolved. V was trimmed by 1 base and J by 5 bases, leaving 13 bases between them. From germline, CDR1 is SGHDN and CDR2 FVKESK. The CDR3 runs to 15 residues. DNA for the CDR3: TGTGCCAGCAGCCAAGTAGGCGGTTCGGGAGATACGCAGTATTTT. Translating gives CASSQVGGSGDTQYF.

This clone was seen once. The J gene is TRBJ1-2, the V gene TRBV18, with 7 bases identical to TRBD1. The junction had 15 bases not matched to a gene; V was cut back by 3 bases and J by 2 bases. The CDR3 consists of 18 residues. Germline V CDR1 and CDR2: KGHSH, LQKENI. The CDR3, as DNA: TGTGCCAGCTCACCCAACCGGGACTTTGCAGGGGGAAACTATGGCTACACCTTC. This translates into CASSPNRDFAGGNYGYTF.

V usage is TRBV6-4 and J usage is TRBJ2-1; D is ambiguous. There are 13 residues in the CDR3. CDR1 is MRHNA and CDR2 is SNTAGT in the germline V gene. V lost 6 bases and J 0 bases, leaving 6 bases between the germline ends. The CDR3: CASSVDSYNEQFF. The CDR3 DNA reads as TGTGCCAGCAGCGTGGACTCCTACAATGAGCAGTTCTTC.

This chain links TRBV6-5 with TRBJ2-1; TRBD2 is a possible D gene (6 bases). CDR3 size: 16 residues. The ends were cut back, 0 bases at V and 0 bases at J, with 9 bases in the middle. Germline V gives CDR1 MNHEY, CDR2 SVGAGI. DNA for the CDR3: TGTGCCAGCAGTTACTCCCTAGCGAGCTCCTACAATGAGCAGTTCTTC. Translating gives CASSYSLASSYNEQFF.

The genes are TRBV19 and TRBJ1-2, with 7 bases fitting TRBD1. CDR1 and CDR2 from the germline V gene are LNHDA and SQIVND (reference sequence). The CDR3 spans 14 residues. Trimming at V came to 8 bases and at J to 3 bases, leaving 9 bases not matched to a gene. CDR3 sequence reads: CASSRGVDDYGYTF. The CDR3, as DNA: TGTGCCAGTTCCAGGGGGGTCGACGACTATGGCTACACCTTC.

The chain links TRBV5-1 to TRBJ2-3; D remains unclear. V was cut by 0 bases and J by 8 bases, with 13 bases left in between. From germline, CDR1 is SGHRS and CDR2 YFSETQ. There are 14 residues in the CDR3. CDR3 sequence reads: CASSLDLPASTQYF. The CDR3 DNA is TGCGCCAGCAGCTTGGATCTCCCGGCTAGTACGCAGTATTTT. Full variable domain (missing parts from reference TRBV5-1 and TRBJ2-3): KAGVTQTPRYLIKTRGQQVTLSCSPISGHRSVSWYQQTPGQGLQFLFEYFSETQRNKGNFPGRFSGRQFSNSRSEMNVSTLELGDSALYLCASSLDLPASTQYFGPGTRLTVL.

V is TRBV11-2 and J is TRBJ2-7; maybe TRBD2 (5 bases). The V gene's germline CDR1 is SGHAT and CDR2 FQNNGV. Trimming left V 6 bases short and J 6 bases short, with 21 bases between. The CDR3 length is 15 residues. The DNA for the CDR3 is TGTGCCAGCAGGAGTTTGCGTAAAGAGGGTATCGAGCAGTACTTC. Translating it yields CASRSLRKEGIEQYF. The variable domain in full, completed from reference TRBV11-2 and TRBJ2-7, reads EAGVAQSPRYKIIEKRQSVAFWCNPISGHATLYWYQQILGQGPKLLIQFQNNGVVDDSQLPKDRFSAERLKGVDSTLKIQPAKLEDSAVYLCASRSLRKEGIEQYFGPGTRLTVT.

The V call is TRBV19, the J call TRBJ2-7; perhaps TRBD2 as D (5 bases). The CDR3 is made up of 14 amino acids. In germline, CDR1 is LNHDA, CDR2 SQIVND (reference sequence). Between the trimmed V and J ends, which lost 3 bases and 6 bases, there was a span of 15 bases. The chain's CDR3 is CASSILAPTAEQYF. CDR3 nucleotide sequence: TGTGCCAGTAGTATCTTAGCGCCAACGGCCGAGCAGTACTTC.